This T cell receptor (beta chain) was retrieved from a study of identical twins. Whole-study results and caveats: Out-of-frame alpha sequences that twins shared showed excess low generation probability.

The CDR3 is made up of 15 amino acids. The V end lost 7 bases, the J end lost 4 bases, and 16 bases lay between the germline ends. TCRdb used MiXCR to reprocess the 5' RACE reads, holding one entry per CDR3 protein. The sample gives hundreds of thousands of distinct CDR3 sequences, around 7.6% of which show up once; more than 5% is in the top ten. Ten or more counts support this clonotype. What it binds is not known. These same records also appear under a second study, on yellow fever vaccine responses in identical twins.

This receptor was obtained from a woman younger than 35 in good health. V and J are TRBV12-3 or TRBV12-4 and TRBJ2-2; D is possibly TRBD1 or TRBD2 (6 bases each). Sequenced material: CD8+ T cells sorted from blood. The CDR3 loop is CASTSTGGSTGELFF. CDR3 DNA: TGTGCCAGCACCTCGACAGGAGGGAGCACCGGGGAGCTGTTTTTT.